Here is one TCR beta chain with its context. The antigen is undetermined. The CDR3 has 14 residues. After removal of 2 bases from V and 0 bases from J, the junction contained 0 bases not matched to a gene. TCR alpha and TCR beta cDNA libraries with sample barcodes and UMIs came from 5'RACE using constant-segment primers. In TCRdb, the 5' RACE reads were re-called with MiXCR into one record per CDR3 protein. The sample has around 450,000 distinct CDR3 sequences, 20% seen once. The data were obtained in a study of T-cell memory formation after mild COVID-19. Study as a whole: TCR clusters showed largely donor specificity. Regarding the study as a whole: Some responding clones appeared in pre-infection memory, suggesting cross-reactive memory joined. Later expanders leaned CD4+, whereas day 15 to 85 contracting clones were balanced CD4/CD8.

Input material: PBMCs or a T cell subset sorted from them (not recorded which). The gene calls are TRBV12-3 or TRBV12-4 and TRBJ2-7; 8 bases agree with TRBD2. The receptor comes from an adult woman who had mild COVID-19 (a few samples of this study predate the infection). Cell type and time point are not known. The CDR3 loop reads CASSLLAGSYEQYF. The CDR3 DNA sequence: TGTGCCAGCAGTTTACTAGCGGGCTCCTACGAGCAGTACTTC.